This passage covers 16 T cell receptor beta chains from one sample sequenced in a study of T cells after yellow fever vaccination. TCRdb itself ran the 5' RACE reads through MiXCR, one entry per CDR3 protein. The sample lists more than 95,000 distinct CDR3 sequences; approximately 7% were seen once. This specimen consisted of CD4+ T cells sorted from PBMCs, obtained around 10 days after the first yellow fever vaccination. These receptors all come from a man aged 18 to 30 who received the YFV17D yellow fever vaccine.

This clonotype was observed at least ten times. The CDR3, as DNA: TGTGCCAGCAGCTTAGGGGACGACACAGATACGCAGTATTTT. This sequence encodes CASSLGDDTDTQYF. The chain employs TRBV7-3 and TRBJ2-3; D is perhaps TRBD1 or TRBD2 (5 bases each). Germline assignment: CDR1 SGHTA and CDR2 FQGTGA. The CDR3 runs to 14 residues. Trimming removed 2 bases from V and 2 bases from J, with 8 bases in between.

This clonotype came up many times. This chain links TRBV7-2 with TRBJ2-5; D is undetermined. From germline, CDR1 is SGHTA and CDR2 FQGNSA. The V and J ends lost 2 bases and 2 bases respectively, with 9 bases between them. This CDR3 region has 14 residues. The CDR3 loop reads CASSLSLGQETQYF. CDR3 sequence (DNA): TGTGCCAGCAGCTTATCTTTAGGGCAAGAGACCCAGTACTTC.

This clonotype was seen repeatedly, ten times or more. This chain links TRBV3-1 with TRBJ1-6; 11 nucleotides align to TRBD1. CDR3 size: 15 residues. The V gene end was trimmed by 3 bases and the J gene end by 11 bases; junction bases not matched to a gene: 6. Germline V gives CDR1 LGHDT, CDR2 YNNKEL (reference sequence). The CDR3 loop reads CASSQTGTGGAPLHF. The CDR3 DNA is TGTGCCAGCAGCCAGACCGGGACAGGGGGAGCACCCCTCCACTTT.

The sample holds many counts of this clonotype. The chain combines TRBV12-3 or TRBV12-4 with TRBJ2-1; 12 positions match TRBD2. This CDR3 region has 15 residues. V was pared by 5 bases and J by 5 bases, with 4 bases of the junction left unmatched. CDR3 bases: TGTGCCAGCAGTCTCCTAGCGGGGGGGGACAATGAGCAGTTCTTC. As protein: CASSLLAGGDNEQFF.

This clonotype was seen at least ten times. V and J are TRBV5-1 and TRBJ2-7; the match to TRBD2 covers 12 bases. The junction had 11 bases not matched to a gene; V was cut back by 4 bases and J by 6 bases. This CDR3 is 16 amino acids long. The V gene's germline CDR1 is SGHRS and CDR2 YFSETQ. CDR3 residues: CASSERASGGAFEQYF. CDR3 bases: TGCGCCAGCAGCGAGAGGGCTAGCGGGGGGGCCTTCGAGCAGTACTTC.

This clonotype was recorded at least ten times. The chain links TRBV6-5 to TRBJ2-5, with a weak D call TRBD2 (7 bases). The CDR3 extends over 14 amino acids. Germline lookup yields CDR1 MNHEY and CDR2 SVGAGI. V shed 2 bases and J shed 5 bases, with 12 bases lying between them. CDR3 protein: CASSYGGARETQYF. The CDR3 region has the DNA TGTGCCAGCAGTTACGGGGGGGCTCGGGAGACCCAGTACTTC.

This clonotype appeared many times. V gene TRBV5-1 combines with J gene TRBJ2-1; D may be TRBD1 or TRBD2 (5 bases each). V lost 0 bases and J lost 6, with 16 bases in between. The germline gives CDR1 SGHRS, CDR2 YFSETQ. The length of the CDR3 is 16 residues. DNA for the CDR3: TGCGCCAGCAGCTTGGTGGCCCAGGGACCCTTCAATGAGCAGTTCTTC. It encodes CASSLVAQGPFNEQFF.

This clonotype was seen at least ten times. The CDR3 sequence is CASSDGFPYEQYF. For the CDR3, the DNA is TGCGCCAGCAGTGACGGTTTCCCCTACGAGCAGTACTTC. The chain combines TRBV10-2 with TRBJ2-7; no firm D call. The CDR3 has 13 amino acids. The V gene lost 3 bases and the J gene lost 2 bases, with 8 bases spanning the gap. Germline CDR1 reads WSHSY; CDR2 reads SAAADI.

This clonotype was seen repeatedly, ten times or more. V gene TRBV4-2 combines with J gene TRBJ1-2; D not resolved. Trimming shortened V by 1 base and J by 5 bases, and 11 bases separated the two germline ends. The length of the CDR3 is 14 residues. Germline loops: CDR1 LGHNA, CDR2 YNFKEQ. CDR3 residues: CASSQVAEVYGYTF. As DNA, the CDR3 is TGTGCCAGCAGCCAAGTCGCGGAAGTTTATGGCTACACCTTC.

As DNA, the CDR3 is TGTGCCAGCAGCTCCAGGGCGGACTCTCATGGCTACACCTTC. Translated, it gives CASSSRADSHGYTF. J is TRBJ1-2 and V is TRBV11-2, with D possibly being TRBD1 (5 bases). The CDR3 length is 14 residues. The V gene lost 4 bases and the J gene lost 6 bases, with 15 bases spanning the gap. Germline V gene sequence: CDR1 SGHAT, CDR2 FQNNGV.

This clonotype showed up many times. This chain uses TRBV12-3 or TRBV12-4 with TRBJ2-1, with D maybe TRBD1 (6 bases). V dropped 2 bases and J dropped 5 bases, with 16 bases sitting between them. The CDR3 is made up of 16 amino acids. CDR3 nucleotides: TGTGCCAGCAGTTTAATGGGGGCTAGCTGGGACAATGAGCAGTTCTTC. Translating it yields CASSLMGASWDNEQFF.

The sample holds a few counts of this clonotype. V gene TRBV5-4 combines with J gene TRBJ2-3; D is perhaps TRBD2 (5 bases). Germline loops: CDR1 SGHNT, CDR2 YYREEE (reference sequence). Trimming removed 4 bases at V and 5 bases at J, with 17 bases between. This CDR3 has 15 amino acids. CDR3 nucleotide sequence: TGTGCCAGCAGCCTTGCGGGTTCAACTCAAGATACGCAGTATTTT. It yields the protein CASSLAGSTQDTQYF.

This clonotype was seen many times. V gene TRBV7-3 combines with J gene TRBJ2-2, with D maybe TRBD1 (5 bases). V lost 1 base to trimming and J lost 0 bases, with 9 bases between them. The CDR3 extends over 16 amino acids. From germline, CDR1 is SGHTA and CDR2 FQGTGA. The CDR3 DNA reads as TGTGCCAGCAGCTTAAGGGCAGGGACGAACACCGGGGAGCTGTTTTTT. It codes for CASSLRAGTNTGELFF.

In this sample, this clonotype turned up many times. This chain connects TRBV20-1 to TRBJ2-5; the match to TRBD1 covers 11 bases. The CDR3 is 14 amino acids. Trimming removed 3 bases from V and 4 bases from J; junction bases left unmatched: 4. Germline loops: CDR1 DFQATT, CDR2 SNEGSKA (reference sequence). Here the CDR3 reads CSARPGTGGETQYF. The CDR3 DNA is TGCAGTGCTAGGCCTGGGACAGGGGGAGAGACCCAGTACTTC.

This clonotype was counted many times. This chain connects TRBV5-1 to TRBJ1-1, with 7 bases identical to TRBD1. Germline assignment: CDR1 SGHRS and CDR2 YFSETQ. The CDR3 has 16 residues. J gave up 2 bases and V 4 bases, and 11 bases lay outside the gene matches. The DNA of the CDR3 is TGCGCCAGCAGCAACCGTTCCGGGACAGTTAACACTGAAGCTTTCTTT. This translates into CASSNRSGTVNTEAFF.

Concerning this clonotype: Since a much larger clone is just one base distant, this may be a read error. The chain carries TRBV5-1 and TRBJ2-3, with 8 bases identical to TRBD1. In germline, CDR1 is SGHRS, CDR2 YFSETQ. The CDR3 sequence is 15 residues long. This CDR3 reads CTSSLTRGHRDTQYF. The CDR3, as DNA: TGCACCAGCAGCTTGACCAGGGGGCATAGAGATACGCAGTATTTT.